The T cell receptor beta chain under discussion was sequenced for a study of CD8 T cells in Susac syndrome. Roughly 0.45 to 1 ug RNA was reverse transcribed with random hexamers. TCRdb used MiXCR to reprocess the immunoSEQ multiplex PCR reads, holding one entry per CDR3 protein. The table lists approximately 54,000 distinct CDR3 sequences, 85% to 95% of them singletons. The CDR3 consists of 14 residues. The V gene's germline CDR1 is MNHEY and CDR2 SMNVEV (reference sequence). V lost 5 bases and J 0 bases, leaving 10 bases between the germline ends. The sequence was collected from a human donor with Susac syndrome. Sequenced sample: CD8+ T cells from PBMCs. The chain links TRBV27 to TRBJ1-1; D not certain. Here the CDR3 DNA reads TGTGCCAGCAGTCACCCGTCCCTGAACACTGAAGCTTTCTTT. This sequence encodes CASSHPSLNTEAFF.